The 3 T cell receptor beta chains below were found in one sample sequenced in a study of early T cells in non-severe SARS-CoV-2 infection. From the 5' RACE reads, TCRdb called clonotypes with MiXCR, one entry per CDR3 protein. The sample has about 44,000 distinct CDR3 sequences, under 30% seen once. Sequenced material: whole blood, taken at baseline. The receptors stem from an adult who was a healthcare worker with PCR-confirmed SARS-CoV-2 infection or an uninfected control (not recorded which).

This clonotype was picked up a small number of times. The rearrangement links TRBV7-8 to TRBJ1-1, with D maybe TRBD1 (5 bases). The CDR3 has 13 residues. Germline loops: CDR1 SGHVS, CDR2 FQNEAQ. With 3 bases removed from V and 8 bases from J, the gap between germline ends came to 13 bases. CDR3 region: CASSFKGKSEAFF. In DNA form, the CDR3 reads TGTGCCAGCAGCTTCAAGGGGAAGAGCGAAGCTTTCTTT. The whole variable domain, remainder taken from reference TRBV7-8 and TRBJ1-1, is GAGVSQSPRYKVAKRGQDVALRCDPISGHVSLFWYQQALGQGPEFLTYFQNEAQLDKSGLPSDRFFAERPEGSVSTLKIQRTQQEDSAVYLCASSFKGKSEAFFGQGTRLTVV.

The table lists this clonotype with many counts. This sequence joins TRBV19 and TRBJ1-4; D gene uncertain. V was cut by 5 bases and J by 0 bases, with 10 bases left in between. The CDR3 extends over 15 amino acids. Germline loops: CDR1 LNHDA, CDR2 SQIVND (reference sequence). CDR3 region: CASSPGSATNEKLFF. CDR3 bases: TGTGCCAGTAGTCCTGGCAGTGCAACTAATGAAAAACTGTTTTTT.

This sequence joins TRBV13 and TRBJ2-7; perhaps TRBD1 as D (5 bases). Germline V gene lookup returns CDR1 PRHDT and CDR2 FYEKMQ (reference sequence). The V and J ends lost 2 bases and 1 base respectively, with 9 bases between them. The CDR3 covers 14 residues. CDR3 sequence (DNA): TGTGCCAGCAGCTTAACGGCAGGGTCCTACGAGCAGTACTTC. The encoded protein is CASSLTAGSYEQYF.